Below are 4 T cell receptor beta chains sequenced from a single sample in a study of blood T cells in healthy people across ages. With a J-beta primer mix and a sample-barcoded 5' primer, a second PCR ran roughly 7 to 11 cycles. TCRdb re-called the 5' RACE reads through MiXCR, storing one row per CDR3 protein. The sample carries roughly 680,000 distinct CDR3 sequences, approximately 50% recorded once. The sequencing input was blood. All receptors derive from a woman aged 60-75 years in good health.

This chain uses TRBV28 with TRBJ2-1; a weak D match, TRBD1 (6 bases). The J call is in doubt because the DNA end fits TRBJ2-7 better. The CDR3 is 15 residues long. Germline V gene lookup returns CDR1 MDHEN and CDR2 SYDVKM. CDR3 loop: CASSTRTESYNEQYF. The DNA for the CDR3 is TGTGCCAGCAGTACACGGACAGAGTCCTACAATGAGCAGTACTTC.

This chain uses TRBV11-2 with TRBJ2-7; TRBD2 matches at 7 bases. The CDR3 has 16 residues. The ends lost 5 bases at V and 0 bases at J; junction bases unmatched: 10. Looked up from germline, CDR1 is SGHAT and CDR2 is FQNNGV. The chain's CDR3 is CASSPTPSGISYEQYF. CDR3 sequence (DNA): TGTGCCAGCAGCCCCACCCCGAGCGGGATCTCCTACGAGCAGTACTTC.

The V call is TRBV6-5, the J call TRBJ1-2, with a weak D call TRBD1 (5 bases). The V gene lost 5 bases and the J gene lost 3 bases, with 13 bases spanning the gap. The CDR3 length is 14 residues. Germline assignment: CDR1 MNHEY and CDR2 SVGAGI. The CDR3 nucleotides are TGTGCCAGCAGTATCGCCGGGACGGACTATGGCTACACCTTC. It encodes CASSIAGTDYGYTF.

The chain has TRBV2 and TRBJ2-2, with TRBD1 identical over 10 bases. The CDR3 runs 14 residues. Germline CDR1 reads SNHLY; CDR2 reads FYNNEI. V lost 6 bases, J lost 3 bases, and 1 base stayed unmatched. CDR3 in amino acids: CASRGTGDTGELFF. The CDR3 DNA reads TGTGCCAGCAGGGGGACAGGGGACACCGGGGAGCTGTTTTTT.